A single sample gave rise to the 18 T cell receptor beta chains below, sequenced in a study of T cells after posttransplantation cyclophosphamide listed by TCRdb under 2016. The protocol used for the library was the immunoSEQ multiplex PCR assay. TCRdb took this table from immuneACCESS and kept in-frame rearrangements with V and J called. Such tables lack part of the clones; where checked against another copy, unresolved V genes explain under half of the gap, and the rest is unexplained. For this sample the table reports over 25,000 clones, with no clone seen just once. Clones ranked in the top ten supply around 3% of the sample. The sequenced material came from PBMCs. These receptors came from a woman between 55 and 75 years old in good health, CMV-negative, and a related stem cell transplant donor.

This clone was detected many times. The DNA of the CDR3 is TGTGCCAGTAGTATAGGAGAGGGCAATCAGCCCCAGCATTTT. Its translation is CASSIGEGNQPQHF. The chain carries TRBV19 and TRBJ1-5; D gene unclear. This CDR3 is 14 amino acids long. The V gene's germline CDR1 is LNHDA and CDR2 SQIVND (reference sequence). The V end lost 1 base, the J end lost 2 bases, and 6 bases lay between the germline ends.

This clone has only a few counts. A read error may be the cause here, since a much bigger clone is one base away. The V call is TRBV6-1, the J call TRBJ2-7; possible D gene TRBD1, 5 bases. Trimming took off 6 bases at V and 12 bases at J, with 15 bases between the two ends. Germline V gene lookup returns CDR1 MNHNS and CDR2 SASEGT. The length of the CDR3 is 11 residues. DNA of the CDR3: TGTGCCAGCAGGGAATTCCCAGGGCTGTACTTC. Its protein is CASREFPGLYF.

This clone was seen repeatedly, ten times or more. The J gene is TRBJ1-5, the V gene TRBV18; a weak D match, TRBD1 (6 bases). There are 13 residues in the CDR3. Deletions cut 4 bases from V and 4 bases from J, with 8 bases between. CDR1 and CDR2 from the germline V gene are KGHSH and LQKENI. The CDR3 sequence is CASSRTDNQPQHF. CDR3 sequence (DNA): TGTGCCAGCTCACGGACAGATAATCAGCCCCAGCATTTT.

There are a few counts of this clone. The chain joins TRBV29-1 to TRBJ2-7; D uncertain. The CDR3 totals 14 residues. CDR1 and CDR2 from the germline V gene are SQVTM and ANQGSEA. Trimming took 3 bases from V and 2 from J, leaving 14 bases between them. CDR3 nucleotide sequence: TGCAGCGTTGATAGCCCGCGGCCCCCCTACGAGCAGTACTTC. It is translated as CSVDSPRPPYEQYF.

This clone was counted ten times or more. The rearrangement uses TRBV7-3 and TRBJ2-7, with 8 nucleotides matching TRBD1. The germline CDR1 and CDR2 sequences are SGHTA and FQGTGA. The J segment lost 1 base and the V segment lost 2 bases, leaving 4 bases of the junction unmatched. The CDR3 length is 15 residues. As DNA, the CDR3 is TGTGCCAGCAGCTTAGTACAGGGGGAATCCTACGAGCAGTACTTC. This translates into CASSLVQGESYEQYF.

This clone was counted at least ten times. The chain links TRBV7-8 to TRBJ2-7; D gene unclear. The CDR3 covers 13 residues. Trimming removed 1 base at V and 7 bases at J, with 11 bases between. Germline V gene lookup returns CDR1 SGHVS and CDR2 FQNEAQ. CDR3 amino acids: CASSLVIGWEQYF. In DNA form, the CDR3 reads TGTGCCAGCAGCTTAGTGATAGGGTGGGAGCAGTACTTC. Using reference TRBV7-8 and TRBJ2-7 for the parts outside the CDR3, the full variable domain is GAGVSQSPRYKVAKRGQDVALRCDPISGHVSLFWYQQALGQGPEFLTYFQNEAQLDKSGLPSDRFFAERPEGSVSTLKIQRTQQEDSAVYLCASSLVIGWEQYFGPGTRLTVT.

Many counts were recorded for this clone. The chain is built from TRBV28 and TRBJ2-7; 7 nucleotides line up with TRBD2. CDR3 length equals 16 residues. CDR1 and CDR2 from the germline V gene are MDHEN and SYDVKM. V was pared by 2 bases and J by 1 base, with 8 bases of the junction left unmatched. CDR3 nucleotides: TGTGCCAGCAGTTTAAGGAGCGGGATATCGTCCTACGAGCAGTACTTC. This gives the protein CASSLRSGISSYEQYF.

The genes are TRBV11-2 and TRBJ2-2; 10 nucleotides agree with TRBD1. Losses at the gene ends were 3 bases for V and 6 bases for J; bases not matched to a gene: 10. The CDR3 totals 17 residues. The germline CDR1 and CDR2 sequences are SGHAT and FQNNGV. This chain's CDR3 is CASSFGGQGSAAGELFF. The CDR3 bases are TGTGCCAGCAGCTTTGGGGGACAGGGGTCGGCGGCCGGGGAGCTGTTTTTT. Full variable domain (missing parts from reference TRBV11-2 and TRBJ2-2): EAGVAQSPRYKIIEKRQSVAFWCNPISGHATLYWYQQILGQGPKLLIQFQNNGVVDDSQLPKDRFSAERLKGVDSTLKIQPAKLEDSAVYLCASSFGGQGSAAGELFFGEGSRLTVL.

This clone was recorded many times. The chain is built from TRBV7-6 and TRBJ1-2, with 10 bases lining up with TRBD1. This CDR3 region has 17 residues. V shed 1 base and J 6 bases; nucleotides not matched to a gene: 11. CDR1 is SGHVS and CDR2 is FNYEAQ in the germline V gene. The CDR3 protein is CASSLEVWRQGAHGYTF. The CDR3 bases are TGTGCCAGCAGCTTAGAGGTCTGGAGACAGGGGGCGCATGGCTACACCTTC.

This clone was observed at least ten times. The V gene is TRBV19, the J gene TRBJ1-2; 7 nucleotides align to TRBD1. The CDR3 spans 13 residues. The trim removed 9 bases at V and 6 bases at J, leaving 10 bases unmatched. Germline V gene sequence: CDR1 LNHDA, CDR2 SQIVND (reference sequence). The CDR3 nucleotides are TGTGCCAGCAGACAGGGCCAGATGGATGGCTACACCTTC. Its protein product is CASRQGQMDGYTF.

This clone was counted between two and nine times. This chain uses TRBV6-6 with TRBJ1-2, with D possibly being TRBD1 (5 bases). CDR1 MNHNY and CDR2 SVGAGI come from the germline V gene (reference sequence). This CDR3 has 14 amino acids. Between the trimmed V and J ends, which lost 7 bases and 6 bases, there was a span of 18 bases. Written as DNA, the CDR3 is TGTGCCAGCACCCCCGGAAGGGGAGGCGATGGCTACACCTTC. Translating it yields CASTPGRGGDGYTF.

This clone has a count of ten or more. This chain joins TRBV28 and TRBJ2-7; TRBD1 might be the D (6 bases). Germline lookup yields CDR1 MDHEN and CDR2 SYDVKM. V lost 5 bases to trimming and J lost 7 bases, with 21 bases between them. The CDR3 runs 15 residues. CDR3 in amino acids: CASSRTGRPSEEQYF. The CDR3 bases are TGTGCCAGCAGTCGAACAGGGAGACCGTCGGAGGAGCAGTACTTC.

The sample holds a few counts of this clone. The chain links TRBV30 to TRBJ1-2; TRBD1 agrees at 8 bases. The CDR3 is 14 amino acids. Trimming cost V 3 bases and J 4 bases; bases outside gene matches: 7. Germline CDR1 and CDR2: GTSNPN and SVGIG (reference sequence). CDR3 in DNA: TGTGCCTGGAGCCGGACAGGGTTTGGCTATGGCTACACCTTC. Its translation is CAWSRTGFGYGYTF.

This clone has ten or more counts. The V call is TRBV7-2, the J call TRBJ2-2; 12 positions agree with TRBD2. CDR3 length equals 16 residues. The J segment lost 5 bases and the V segment lost 5 bases, leaving 6 bases of the junction unmatched. CDR1 and CDR2 (germline): SGHTA, FQGNSA. CDR3: CASSIWLAGGTGELFF. CDR3 DNA sequence: TGTGCCAGCAGCATTTGGCTAGCGGGGGGGACCGGGGAGCTGTTTTTT.

In this sample, this clone turned up a few times. J is TRBJ1-2 and V is TRBV9; D uncertain. The CDR3 extends over 14 amino acids. The V gene lost 3 bases and the J gene lost 4 bases, with 13 bases spanning the gap. Germline loops: CDR1 SGDLS, CDR2 YYNGEE. CDR3: CASSAQGNTYGYTF. Here the CDR3 DNA reads TGTGCCAGCAGCGCCCAAGGTAATACCTATGGCTACACCTTC.

This clone has at least ten counts. The rearrangement links TRBV24-1 to TRBJ2-7, with 7 positions matching TRBD1. The CDR3 is made up of 16 amino acids. Trimming cost V 2 bases and J 7 bases; bases outside gene matches: 13. The V gene's germline CDR1 is KGHDR and CDR2 SFDVKD. Written as DNA, the CDR3 is TGTGCCACCAGTGATTCCAGGGGGTCATCCTCGGTGGAGCAGTACTTC. Protein: CATSDSRGSSSVEQYF.

In this sample, this clone turned up many times. The CDR3 is CASSPLPDRGGVNTDTQYF. The CDR3 DNA reads as TGCGCCAGCAGCCCATTACCGGACAGGGGAGGAGTGAACACAGATACGCAGTATTTT. The chain uses TRBV4-1 and TRBJ2-3, with 9 bases aligning to TRBD1. CDR1 is MGHRA and CDR2 is YSYEKL in the germline V gene. The CDR3 contains 19 residues. Trimming cost V 4 bases and J 2 bases; bases outside gene matches: 16.

This clone has a count of ten or more. The chain is built from TRBV11-2 and TRBJ1-6; D ambiguous. Per germline, CDR1 SGHAT and CDR2 FQNNGV. V was shortened by 5 bases and J by 9 bases, with 8 bases between the two germline ends. The CDR3 totals 12 residues. In nucleotides, the CDR3 is TGTGCCAGCAGCGTCAGTGCTTCACCCCTCCACTTT. This codes for CASSVSASPLHF.